Listed below are T cell receptor beta chains from one sample, sequenced in a study of blood T cells in healthy people across ages. TCRdb passed the 5' RACE reads through MiXCR, listing each CDR3 protein once. The repertoire holds around 1,600,000 distinct CDR3 sequences, with approximately 43% as singletons. Material: blood. The origin of the receptors is a woman aged 18-30 years in good health. Each CDR3 is given with its conserved first and last residue. The D gene is left open where the match is weak.

j_call | d_call | v_call | cdr3_aa
TRBJ2-1 | - | TRBV15 | CATSRDASRGFGQFF
TRBJ2-5 | TRBD2 | TRBV12-3/TRBV12-4 | CASSSGTSGGRAQYF
TRBJ1-2 | TRBD1 | TRBV12-5 | CASGSGQGAPGGYTF
TRBJ2-5 | - | TRBV7-2 | CASSDTWGETQYF
- | TRBD1 | TRBV7-2 | CASSLGTGAHYEQYF
TRBJ2-7 | - | TRBV6-2/TRBV6-3 | CASCYGGGSSSYEQYF
TRBJ2-1 | TRBD1 | TRBV29-1 | CSVGTGAYEQFF
TRBJ1-5 | - | TRBV2 | CASSESSLNQPQHF
TRBJ2-3 | - | TRBV5-1 | CASSLTRGERQYF
TRBJ2-1 | TRBD2 | TRBV4-2 | CASSRELAGDNNEQFF
TRBJ2-3 | - | TRBV29-1 | CSVEESGLGTDTQYF
TRBJ1-5 | - | TRBV2 | CASSPRRRVYSNQPQHF
TRBJ2-1 | TRBD2 | TRBV20-1 | CSALVPSGGEQFF
TRBJ1-2 | - | TRBV2 | CASSEVRQGTYGYTF
TRBJ2-4 | - | TRBV7-9 | CASSPDGVKAKNIQYF
TRBJ2-1 | TRBD1 | TRBV28 | CPSRGDRGMCEQFF
TRBJ1-6 | - | TRBV6-1 | CASSEAGHSPLHF
TRBJ2-1 | - | TRBV28 | CASSGLFNNEQFF
TRBJ1-2 | TRBD1 | TRBV6-5 | CASSYEAGGEGYTF
TRBJ2-3 | TRBD2 | TRBV15 | CATRDIGLAGGERLSTDTQYF